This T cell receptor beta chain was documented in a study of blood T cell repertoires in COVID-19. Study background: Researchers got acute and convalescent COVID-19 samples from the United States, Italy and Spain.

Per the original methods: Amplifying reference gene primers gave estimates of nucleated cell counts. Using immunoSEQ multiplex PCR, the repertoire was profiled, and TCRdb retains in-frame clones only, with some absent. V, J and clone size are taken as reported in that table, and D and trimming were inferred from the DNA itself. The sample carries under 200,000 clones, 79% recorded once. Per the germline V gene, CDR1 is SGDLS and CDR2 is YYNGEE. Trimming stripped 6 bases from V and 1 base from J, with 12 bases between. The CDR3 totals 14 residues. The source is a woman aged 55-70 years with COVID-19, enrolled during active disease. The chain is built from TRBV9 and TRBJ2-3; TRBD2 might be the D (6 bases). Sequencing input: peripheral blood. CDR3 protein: CASTLRGGTDTQYF. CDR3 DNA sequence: TGTGCCAGCACCCTACGCGGGGGCACAGATACGCAGTATTTT.